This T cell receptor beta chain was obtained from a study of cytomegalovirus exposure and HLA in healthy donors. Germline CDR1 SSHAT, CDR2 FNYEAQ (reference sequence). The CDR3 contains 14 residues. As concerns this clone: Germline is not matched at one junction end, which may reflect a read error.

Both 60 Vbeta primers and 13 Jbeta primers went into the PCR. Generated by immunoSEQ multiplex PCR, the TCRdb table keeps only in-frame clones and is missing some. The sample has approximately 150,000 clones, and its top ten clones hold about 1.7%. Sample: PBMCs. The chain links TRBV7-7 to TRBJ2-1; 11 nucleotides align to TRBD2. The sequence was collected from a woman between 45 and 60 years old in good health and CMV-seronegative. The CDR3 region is CASSPGLADNEQFF. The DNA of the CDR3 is TGTGCTAGCAGCCCGGGACTAGCGGACAATGAGCAGTTCTTC.